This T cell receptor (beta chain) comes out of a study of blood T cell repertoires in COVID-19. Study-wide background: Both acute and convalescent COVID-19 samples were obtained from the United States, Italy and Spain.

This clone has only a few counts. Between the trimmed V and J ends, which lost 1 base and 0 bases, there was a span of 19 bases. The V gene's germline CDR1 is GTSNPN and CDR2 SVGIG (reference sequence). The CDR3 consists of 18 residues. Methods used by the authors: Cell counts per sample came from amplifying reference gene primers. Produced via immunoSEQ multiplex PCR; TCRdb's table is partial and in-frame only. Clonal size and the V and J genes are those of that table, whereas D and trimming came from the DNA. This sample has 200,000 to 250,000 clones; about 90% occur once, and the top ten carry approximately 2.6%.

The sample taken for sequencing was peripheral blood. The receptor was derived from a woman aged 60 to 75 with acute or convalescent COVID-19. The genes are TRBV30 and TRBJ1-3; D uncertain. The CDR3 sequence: CAWSALPMSLFSGNTIYF. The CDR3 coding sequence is TGTGCCTGGAGTGCACTCCCCATGAGCCTATTCTCTGGAAACACCATATATTTT.